This paragraph reports one TCR beta chain. Its target antigen remains unknown. No base quality information exists; no much larger clone differs at one position. Including the terminal cysteine and phenylalanine, the CDR3 comprises 13 residues. Just CDR3 DNA is preserved here, 39 bases in frame from base 1. The V end loses 3 bases and the J end loses 6 bases, and a stretch of 9 bases separates them. The germline V gene (reference sequence) sets CDR1 to LGHDT and CDR2 to YNNKEL. These data belong to a study of T cells after yellow fever vaccination (dated by TCRdb to between 2019 and 2020). Study-wide context: The SMART-Seq v4 Ultra Low Input RNA kit was used to prepare libraries from fractions with low cell numbers. To follow T-cell clones before and after primary and booster YFV17D yellow fever vaccination, bulk TCR alpha and beta repertoires were sequenced over time. Two healthy male donors, one aged 18 to 30 and one aged 30 to 39 years, were included in the cohort. Blood samples were taken at several timepoints before and after primary and secondary immunization, and bulk PBMC replicates and cell subsets were isolated. Overall study results and their limits: The secondary T-cell response was found to be weaker but faster than the primary response, with a peak reached on day 5 rather than on day 15. A small share of clonotypes was detected in both CD4 and CD8 compartments, with the overlap likely arising from convergent recombination. The study included only a couple of donors, which limits how far the findings can be generalized. Computational filtering was needed because FACS-sorted repertoires could contain abundant contaminating clonotypes from the bulk population. After the booster, most of the clones that had expanded following primary vaccination were detected again (around 97% of CD4 and roughly nine tenths of CD8), which suggests that memory was broadly maintained.

Sequencing was carried out with an Illumina NovaSeq 6000. Synthesis of TCR cDNA relied on 5'RACE template switching, a step that introduced a universal primer site along with unique molecular identifiers. cDNA synthesis was primed from both the TCR alpha and TCR beta constant segments. Library amplification used two PCR steps, and the second PCR step added sample barcodes and sequencing adapters. Sequencing of the libraries was done on either Illumina HiSeq 2500 (2x100 bp) or NovaSeq (2x150 bp). As for how the authors treated the data: Demultiplexing of reads and collapsing into UMI consensus sequences were performed with MIGEC, and V(D)J alignment was carried out with MiXCR. Using edgeR on replicate PBMC samples, clonotypes were called vaccine-responding if FDR was below 0.01 and the log2 fold change was above 5 up to day 15. Each bulk clonotype received a CD4 or CD8 identity based on whether the sequenced CD4 or CD8 repertoire contained that clonotype at higher abundance. TCRdb applied fastp at Q25 and MiXCR to the public reads, then kept only in-frame beta chains. Rows with a matching CDR3 protein are joined into one entry that keeps the most common DNA and genes. The V and J calls reflect TCRdb's pipeline rather than the authors' work. The sample table records 100,000 to 150,000 distinct CDR3 sequences; about 8.2% of these occur just once. Around 40% of the sample is taken by the ten largest.

The treatment or condition tag for this specimen amounts to: live attenuated yellow fever vaccine strain. PBMCs were isolated from peripheral blood using a standard Ficoll-Paque protocol. CD4 and CD8 T-cell fractions were isolated with Dynabeads CD4 and CD8 positive selection kits. TriZol was used to extract RNA from bulk PBMCs, from CD4 and CD8 fractions, and from dextramer-positive and dextramer-negative fractions. This TCR was recovered from a man aged 18 to 30 who received the YFV17D yellow fever vaccine. The chain couples TRBV3-1 to TRBJ2-1, with the D gene not confidently named. This specimen consisted of CD8+ T cells sorted from PBMCs, obtained on the day of the yellow fever booster vaccination. The sequenced DNA is TGTGCCAGCAGCCACTCACAGTCCAATGAGCAGTTCTTC. This encodes CASSHSQSNEQFF.